One and the same sample provided the 21 T cell receptor beta chains below, sequenced in a study of Ad26.COV2.S vaccination and SARS-CoV-2 variants (dated by TCRdb to about 2021). Library method: the immunoSEQ multiplex PCR assay. TCRdb carries this immuneACCESS record with in-frame sequences only. Its versions omit some clonotypes, under half of them owing to an unresolved V gene in the studies checked, with the rest unexplained. The sample table lists approximately 350,000 clones, about 83% of them with a count of one. The ten largest account for 7.4% of the sample. The treatment or condition label of this sample denotes: approximately 18 received Ad26.COV2.S at low or high dose, single or two shots; roughly five received placebo; per-sample allocation not given. For vaccine and placebo recipients, the sequenced repertoires came from samples collected on day 63 after the first injection. The sample consisted of peripheral blood, taken in a trial of Ad26.COV2.S vaccine versus placebo. These receptor sequences come from a person between 18 and 65 years old who received the Ad26.COV2.S COVID-19 vaccine or a placebo.

The chain links TRBV15 to TRBJ2-1, with D hard to call. The CDR3 extends over 14 amino acids. V shed 8 bases and J shed 0 bases, with 11 bases lying between them. CDR1 is LNHNV, CDR2 YYDKDF, per germline (reference sequence). CDR3 in amino acids: CATRAATSYNEQFF. The CDR3 nucleotides read TGTGCCACCCGCGCCGCGACCTCCTACAATGAGCAGTTCTTC.

The chain uses TRBV7-6 and TRBJ1-6, with 7 bases lining up with TRBD1. Germline CDR1 SGHVS, CDR2 FNYEAQ. Trimming removed 2 bases from V and 8 bases from J; junction bases left unmatched: 6. There are 15 residues in the CDR3. The CDR3 DNA sequence: TGTGCCAGCAGCTTAATAAGACAGGGTGATTCACCCCTCCACTTT. Protein sequence: CASSLIRQGDSPLHF.

The chain combines TRBV5-1 with TRBJ1-2; D gene ambiguous. The CDR3 extends over 14 amino acids. Deletions cut 0 bases from V and 6 bases from J, with 12 bases between. Germline V gene lookup returns CDR1 SGHRS and CDR2 YFSETQ. As DNA, the CDR3 is TGCGCCAGCAGCTTGGGTGGGGTCCAGGATGGCTACACCTTC. This translates into CASSLGGVQDGYTF. Variable domain in full (rest from reference TRBV5-1 and TRBJ1-2): KAGVTQTPRYLIKTRGQQVTLSCSPISGHRSVSWYQQTPGQGLQFLFEYFSETQRNKGNFPGRFSGRQFSNSRSEMNVSTLELGDSALYLCASSLGGVQDGYTFGSGTRLTVV.

The V and J genes are TRBV4-2 and TRBJ2-3, with 9 positions matching TRBD2. CDR1 and CDR2 (germline): LGHNA, YNFKEQ. With V trimmed by 4 bases and J by 6 bases, 2 bases remained unmatched. This CDR3 is 13 amino acids long. CDR3 region: CASSRGGGDTQYF. CDR3 DNA: TGTGCCAGCAGCCGCGGGGGGGGCGATACGCAGTATTTT.

The gene calls are TRBV7-9 and TRBJ2-3, with D perhaps given as TRBD1 or TRBD2 (5 bases each). Germline CDR1 is SEHNR and CDR2 is FQNEAQ (reference sequence). The CDR3 extends over 15 amino acids. The ends were cut back, 5 bases at V and 3 bases at J, with 15 bases in the middle. The CDR3 DNA reads TGTGCCAGCAGCCCCCCCCGGGGACCGACAGATACGCAGTATTTT. This translates into CASSPPRGPTDTQYF.

V and J are TRBV20-1 and TRBJ2-5; 8 nucleotides line up with TRBD2. CDR1 DFQATT and CDR2 SNEGSKA come from the germline V gene (reference sequence). The trim removed 3 bases at V and 7 bases at J, leaving 7 bases unmatched. The CDR3 consists of 13 residues. CDR3 nucleotide sequence: TGCAGTGCTAGTTTAGCGGGGAGGGGGACCCAGTACTTC. Residues: CSASLAGRGTQYF.

The rearrangement links TRBV6-2 or TRBV6-3 to TRBJ2-7; 12 bases map to TRBD2. CDR1 and CDR2 from the germline V gene are MNHEY and SVGEGT. The CDR3 consists of 17 residues. Trimming took 2 bases from V and 4 from J; bases not matched to a gene: 9. The CDR3 region has the DNA TGTGCCAGCAGTTACCCTAGCGGGAGGGTTACGGGATACGAGCAGTACTTC. Protein sequence: CASSYPSGRVTGYEQYF.

V gene TRBV27 combines with J gene TRBJ1-2; 9 positions agree with TRBD1. From germline, CDR1 is MNHEY and CDR2 SMNVEV (reference sequence). The CDR3 runs 17 residues. J lost 7 bases, V lost 6 bases, and 18 bases had no gene match. For the CDR3, the DNA is TGTGCCAGCAGGAAGTCTAACAGGGGGCCCATAATGAGTGGCTACACCTTC. Translating gives CASRKSNRGPIMSGYTF.

The chain carries TRBV3-1 (or the pseudogene TRBV3-2) and TRBJ2-3; 8 bases map to TRBD2. V lost 5 bases to trimming and J lost 1 base; unmatched junction nucleotides: 5. The germline V gene encodes CDR1 LGHDT and CDR2 YNNKEL (reference sequence). The CDR3 totals 15 residues. In nucleotides, the CDR3 is TGTGCCAGCAGCTTAGGACTAGCAGGCACAGATACGCAGTATTTT. Translated, it gives CASSLGLAGTDTQYF.

The V call is TRBV11-3, the J call TRBJ1-4; D not certain. The V end lost 5 bases, the J end lost 8 bases, and 12 bases lay between the germline ends. The CDR3 has 13 residues. The germline gives CDR1 SGHNT, CDR2 YENEEA. The CDR3 DNA follows: TGTGCCAGCAGCACCTGGGAGTTCGAAAAACTGTTTTTT. It yields the protein CASSTWEFEKLFF.

This clone showed up just a few times. The chain is built from TRBV27 and TRBJ1-6; no clear D gene. Germline CDR1 MNHEY, CDR2 SMNVEV (reference sequence). The CDR3 loop spans 17 amino acids. The V end was cut by 2 bases, the J end by 0 bases, with 11 bases between. The DNA of the CDR3 is TGTGCCAGCAGTTTAGACCTAAGTAGCTCCTATAATTCACCCCTCCACTTT. Protein: CASSLDLSSSYNSPLHF.

This clone was seen more than once but under ten times. The chain employs TRBV27 and TRBJ2-2, with TRBD1 identical over 7 bases. Germline V gives CDR1 MNHEY, CDR2 SMNVEV (reference sequence). The V segment lost 5 bases and the J segment 4 bases; nucleotides outside the gene matches: 7. The CDR3 spans 15 residues. The DNA of the CDR3 is TGTGCCAGCAGTATAAACAGGGGCGGCACCGGGGAGCTGTTTTTT. This codes for CASSINRGGTGELFF.

The rearrangement joins TRBV4-3 to TRBJ1-2; D uncertain. The CDR3 covers 15 residues. The germline V gene encodes CDR1 LGHNA and CDR2 YSLEER. V was cut by 3 bases and J by 2 bases, with 13 bases left in between. CDR3 protein: CASSQGPSVNYGYTF. As DNA, the CDR3 is TGCGCCAGCAGCCAGGGCCCCTCGGTCAACTATGGCTACACCTTC.

The chain combines TRBV5-1 with TRBJ2-3; 7 positions match TRBD1. Germline CDR1 SGHRS, CDR2 YFSETQ. The V and J ends lost 0 bases and 0 bases, in that order; junction bases with no gene match: 19. This CDR3 region has 21 residues. This chain's CDR3 is CASSLGRGRTGYASSTDTQYF. CDR3 nucleotide sequence: TGCGCCAGCAGCTTGGGAAGGGGGCGAACGGGATACGCCTCTAGCACAGATACGCAGTATTTT.

The chain carries TRBV6-6 and TRBJ2-7; no clear D gene. The CDR3 is 15 amino acids. Germline V lookup: CDR1 MNHNY, CDR2 SVGAGI (reference sequence). V lost 7 bases to trimming and J lost 0 bases, with 16 bases between them. The CDR3 loop is CASTRRLESSYEQYF. DNA of the CDR3: TGTGCCAGCACCCGGCGCCTGGAGAGCTCCTACGAGCAGTACTTC.

The chain carries TRBV7-3 and TRBJ2-2; D assignment may be TRBD1 or TRBD2 (5 bases each). V gave up 2 bases and J gave up 10 bases, with 17 bases separating them. Germline V CDR1 and CDR2: SGHTA, FQGTGA. The CDR3 extends over 15 amino acids. The CDR3 loop reads CASSLGGPTSKELFF. As DNA, the CDR3 is TGTGCCAGCAGCTTAGGGGGACCAACTTCAAAGGAGCTGTTTTTT.

The chain joins TRBV9 to TRBJ2-3; either TRBD1 or TRBD2 may fit D (5 bases each). Germline V gene lookup returns CDR1 SGDLS and CDR2 YYNGEE. The CDR3 spans 14 residues. V lost 0 bases and J lost 2, with 7 bases in between. CDR3 coding DNA: TGTGCCAGCAGCGTAGTGGGGGACACAGATACGCAGTATTTT. It codes for CASSVVGDTDTQYF.

The rearrangement uses TRBV2 and TRBJ2-2, with D possibly TRBD2 on 6 matching bases. Trimming pared 6 bases from V and 5 bases from J, leaving 16 bases between. CDR3 length: 15 residues. Germline V CDR1 and CDR2: SNHLY, FYNNEI. CDR3 DNA sequence: TGTGCCAGCAGCCCAGAATGGGGGGTTACCGGGGAGCTGTTTTTT. It encodes CASSPEWGVTGELFF.

This chain joins TRBV6-5 and TRBJ1-5; a possible D gene is TRBD1 (6 bases). The CDR3 contains 15 residues. V was cut by 5 bases and J by 4 bases, with 15 bases left in between. The germline CDR1 and CDR2 sequences are MNHEY and SVGAGI. For the CDR3, the DNA is TGTGCCAGCAGTACCACGAGGGGGGGAAATCAGCCCCAGCATTTT. Its translation: CASSTTRGGNQPQHF.

This chain's CDR3 is CASRAGYGYNEQFF. In DNA, the CDR3 is TGTGCCAGTAGGGCAGGGTATGGCTACAATGAGCAGTTCTTC. This chain connects TRBV19 to TRBJ2-1; possible D gene TRBD1, 5 bases. Germline values: CDR1 LNHDA, CDR2 SQIVND (reference sequence). CDR3 length: 14 amino acids. Trimming took 6 bases from V and 3 from J, leaving 12 bases between them.

The V gene is TRBV7-2, the J gene TRBJ2-2; 13 bases are a match to TRBD2. Trimming at V came to 5 bases and at J to 6 bases, leaving 6 bases not matched to a gene. Germline CDR1 and CDR2: SGHTA and FQGNSA. This CDR3 is built from 16 residues. For the CDR3, the DNA is TGTGCCAGCAGCCAAGGGGGACTAGCGGGGTCCGGGGAGCTGTTTTTT. Protein product: CASSQGGLAGSGELFF.